This T cell receptor beta chain appears in the sequencing data of a study of T cell responses to AZD1222 COVID-19 vaccine. Study-level results: The sample set comprised mostly white British donors with more females, and clonal diversity was possibly underestimated. Nearly half of spike-specific TCRs reportedly target unmutated variant regions. Repertoire sampling happened only post peak T cell response.

It was second doses at about 4 or about 12 weeks that were pooled. Deletions cut 4 bases from V and 4 bases from J, with 7 bases between. From germline, CDR1 is SQVTM and CDR2 ANQGSEA. CDR3 size: 11 residues. Sequencing used immunoSEQ multiplex PCR; TCRdb keeps in-frame clones, though not all of them. The sample consists of approximately 150,000 clones, under 95% of them appearing once. The count of this clone is one. What it binds is not known. Material: peripheral blood, obtained 28 days after the second AZD1222 dose. V gene TRBV29-1 combines with J gene TRBJ1-1, with no clear D. This TCR was sampled from an adult who received the AZD1222 COVID-19 vaccine. In DNA form, the CDR3 reads TGCAGCGTTGTTACCCTCACTGAAGCTTTCTTT. Amino acids: CSVVTLTEAFF. The variable domain in full, completed from reference TRBV29-1 and TRBJ1-1, reads SAVISQKPSRDICQRGTSLTIQCQVDSQVTMMFWYRQQPGQSLTLIATANQGSEATYESGFVIDKFPISRPNLTFSTLTVSNMSPEDSSIYLCSVVTLTEAFFGQGTRLTVV.